Following are 22 T cell receptor beta chains from one sample sequenced in a study of cytomegalovirus exposure and HLA in healthy donors (dated by TCRdb to 2015 to 2018). The library was obtained by the immunoSEQ multiplex PCR assay. The multiplex PCR relied on a mix of 60 forward primers for TCR Vbeta segments and 13 reverse primers for TCR Jbeta segments. Drawn from immuneACCESS, this table holds only the in-frame rearrangements with V and J called that TCRdb kept. Clones are partly lost; checked studies trace under half to an unresolved V gene and leave the rest unexplained. Here the sample has about 82,000 clones; around 77% occur a single time. The ten largest make up about 3.1% of the sample. Sequenced: PBMCs. The receptors here all came from a man aged 45-65 years in good health and CMV-seronegative.

The J gene is TRBJ2-7, the V gene TRBV1; the D call TRBD1 from the table was never checked on the DNA. TRBV1 is shown as a pseudogene. The CDR3 consists of 16 residues. CDR3 protein: CTSGAYRVLRYYEQYF. CDR3 bases: TGCACCAGCGGTGCCTACAGGGTTCTAAGATACTACGAGCAGTACTTC.

The gene calls are TRBV18 and TRBJ2-3; D is unresolved. V lost 6 bases and J 0 bases, leaving 4 bases between the germline ends. The CDR3 is made up of 12 amino acids. Germline V gives CDR1 KGHSH, CDR2 LQKENI. CDR3 in amino acids: CASSGSTDTQYF. For the CDR3, the DNA is TGTGCCAGCTCCGGGAGCACAGATACGCAGTATTTT.

In this sample, this clone turned up a few times. The chain employs TRBV7-2 and TRBJ2-5; 7 bases agree with TRBD2. The length of the CDR3 is 18 residues. Germline-derived CDR1 and CDR2 are SGHTA and FQGNSA. Germline trimming cut 4 bases from V and 7 bases from J; bases unmatched to any gene: 21. CDR3 sequence (DNA): TGTGCCAGCAGCTCCAAGGCCCAAAGCGGGGCGACCGCTGCGACCCAGTACTTC. The encoded protein is CASSSKAQSGATAATQYF.

V gene TRBV28 combines with J gene TRBJ1-2, with TRBD1 matching over 9 bases. Germline CDR1 MDHEN, CDR2 SYDVKM. The CDR3 loop spans 15 amino acids. V lost 5 bases, J lost 2 bases, and 6 bases stayed unmatched. For the CDR3, the DNA is TGTGCCAGCAGTCCAAAGGGACAGGGAAACTATGGCTACACCTTC. Protein: CASSPKGQGNYGYTF.

This chain uses TRBV6-6 with TRBJ2-5, with 9 positions matching TRBD1. The CDR3 is 16 residues long. V lost 0 bases to trimming and J lost 5 bases; unmatched junction nucleotides: 7. The germline V gene encodes CDR1 MNHNY and CDR2 SVGAGI (reference sequence). The chain's CDR3 is CASSYSGQGISETQYF. The CDR3, as DNA: TGTGCCAGCAGTTACTCGGGACAGGGAATATCTGAGACCCAGTACTTC.

Only a few counts were recorded for this clone. The rearrangement uses TRBV4-1 and TRBJ1-4, with 9 nucleotides matching TRBD1. The V gene's germline CDR1 is MGHRA and CDR2 YSYEKL. Trimming took 8 bases from V and 2 from J; bases not matched to a gene: 3. CDR3 size: 14 residues. CDR3 sequence (DNA): TGCGCCAGCGGACAGGGGCATACTAATGAAAAACTGTTTTTT. This sequence encodes CASGQGHTNEKLFF.

The chain carries TRBV11-2 and TRBJ2-7; D might be TRBD1 (5 bases). Germline V gene lookup returns CDR1 SGHAT and CDR2 FQNNGV. CDR3 length: 14 amino acids. Trimming shortened V by 1 base and J by 3 bases, and 10 bases separated the two germline ends. The CDR3 nucleotides read TGTGCCAGCAGCTTAGTCTTAGGGGACTACGAGCAGTACTTC. Translation: CASSLVLGDYEQYF.

This clone has just one count. The chain has TRBV4-3 and TRBJ2-2; 9 bases line up with TRBD1. The CDR3 totals 15 residues. J lost 7 bases, V lost 4 bases, and 7 bases had no gene match. CDR1 is LGHNA, CDR2 YSLEER, per germline. CDR3 DNA: TGCGCCAGCAGCCCCCGGGACAGGGCGGGCGGGGAGCTGTTTTTT. The encoded protein is CASSPRDRAGGELFF.

The chain has TRBV19 and TRBJ1-2, with no clear D. V lost 10 bases, J lost 8 bases, and 26 bases lay in between. The CDR3 has 15 amino acids. Germline V CDR1 and CDR2: LNHDA, SQIVND (reference sequence). The CDR3 here is CATSASSRGKDGYTF. DNA of the CDR3: TGTGCCACCTCCGCGAGCTCACGGGGAAAGGACGGCTACACCTTC.

This rearrangement joins TRBV6-5 to TRBJ1-2; 9 bases fit TRBD1. The CDR3 consists of 15 residues. Germline V gene data show CDR1 as MNHEY and CDR2 as SVGAGI. Trimming took 4 bases from V and 3 from J; bases not matched to a gene: 6. CDR3: CASSSNRGLDYGYTF. Written as DNA, the CDR3 is TGTGCCAGCAGTTCTAACAGGGGGCTCGACTATGGCTACACCTTC.

The chain joins TRBV11-3 to TRBJ2-7; no clear D gene. The CDR3 spans 13 residues. Germline CDR1 SGHNT, CDR2 YENEEA. V was trimmed by 4 bases and J by 4 bases, leaving 11 bases between them. In DNA form, the CDR3 reads TGTGCCAGCAGCTCAGACTCCGGGTACGAGCAGTACTTC. It encodes CASSSDSGYEQYF.

This clone was counted between two and nine times. The chain links TRBV5-1 to TRBJ2-4, with 7 bases aligning to TRBD1. The ends lost 3 bases at V and 9 bases at J; junction bases unmatched: 9. Germline assignment: CDR1 SGHRS and CDR2 YFSETQ. The CDR3 runs to 14 residues. In DNA form, the CDR3 reads TGCGCCAGCAGCTCGGATAGGGGGCTTGGCATTCAGTACTTC. Its protein is CASSSDRGLGIQYF.

The chain joins TRBV5-1 to TRBJ1-4, with a tentative D call TRBD1 (6 bases). CDR1 SGHRS and CDR2 YFSETQ come from the germline V gene. The CDR3 is 19 amino acids. Trimming shortened V by 2 bases and J by 0 bases, and 20 bases separated the two germline ends. The CDR3 DNA follows: TGCGCCAGCAGCTTAATGTCGAGAGGGGGACCAGCAACTAATGAAAAACTGTTTTTT. It encodes CASSLMSRGGPATNEKLFF.

The V call is TRBV6-1, the J call TRBJ1-5, with a weak D call TRBD1 (5 bases). V dropped 7 bases and J dropped 6 bases, with 16 bases sitting between them. Germline values: CDR1 MNHNS, CDR2 SASEGT. This CDR3 spans 14 amino acids. CDR3 in DNA: TGTGCCAGCAAGTCGGACATAATTGGTCAGCCCCAGCATTTT. This translates into CASKSDIIGQPQHF.

This chain connects TRBV4-1 to TRBJ2-3; 9 bases are a match to TRBD1. J was trimmed by 4 bases and V by 4 bases; bases with no gene match: 6. This CDR3 has 15 residues. CDR1 MGHRA and CDR2 YSYEKL come from the germline V gene. The CDR3 sequence is CASSLGQGNSDTQYF. The DNA of the CDR3 is TGCGCCAGCAGCCTAGGACAGGGGAATTCAGATACGCAGTATTTT.

V and J are TRBV7-3 and TRBJ2-5, with TRBD2 identical over 15 bases. The end of the DNA is better explained by TRBJ2-7, so the J call may be wrong. CDR1 is SGHTA and CDR2 is FQGTGA in the germline V gene. The CDR3 consists of 15 residues. The CDR3 here is CASGTSGGKNYEQYF. The CDR3 nucleotides read TGTGCCAGCGGGACTAGCGGGGGGAAAAACTACGAGCAGTACTTC.

This chain uses TRBV7-2 with TRBJ1-4, with D uncertain. Germline CDR1 SGHTA, CDR2 FQGNSA. The length of the CDR3 is 13 residues. V gave up 5 bases and J gave up 8 bases, with 12 bases separating them. As DNA, the CDR3 is TGTGCCAGCAGCCCTTATTTGGCCGAAAAACTGTTTTTT. Residues: CASSPYLAEKLFF.

This chain links TRBV9 with TRBJ2-1; 10 bases map to TRBD2. V was pared by 0 bases and J by 5 bases, with 20 bases of the junction left unmatched. This CDR3 comprises 21 residues. From germline, CDR1 is SGDLS and CDR2 YYNGEE. The CDR3 is CASSVGSGGGTSAPADNEQFF. As DNA, the CDR3 is TGTGCCAGCAGCGTAGGTTCCGGGGGGGGGACTAGCGCCCCCGCTGACAATGAGCAGTTCTTC.

J is TRBJ2-5 and V is TRBV10-3, with TRBD1 matching 10 bases. The CDR3 consists of 14 residues. Germline V gene sequence: CDR1 ENHRY, CDR2 SYGVKD. The V and J ends lost 6 bases and 11 bases, in that order; junction bases with no gene match: 12. The CDR3 DNA sequence: TGTGCCATCAGCGCGGGACAGGGGCCCCTGGAGCAGTACTTC. It yields the protein CAISAGQGPLEQYF.

This clone was observed a handful of times. The gene calls are TRBV5-1 and TRBJ2-7; D is perhaps TRBD1 (7 bases). The CDR3 covers 13 residues. Trimming cost V 1 base and J 3 bases, with 8 bases left between them. CDR1 is SGHRS, CDR2 YFSETQ, per germline. In nucleotides, the CDR3 is TGCGCCAGCAGCTTGCAGGGGGGCTACGAGCAGTACTTC. Translation: CASSLQGGYEQYF. The whole variable domain, remainder taken from reference TRBV5-1 and TRBJ2-7, is KAGVTQTPRYLIKTRGQQVTLSCSPISGHRSVSWYQQTPGQGLQFLFEYFSETQRNKGNFPGRFSGRQFSNSRSEMNVSTLELGDSALYLCASSLQGGYEQYFGPGTRLTVT.

V is TRBV12-5 and J is TRBJ1-1, with D possibly matching TRBD1 (6 bases). The CDR3 has 13 amino acids. Germline V gene sequence: CDR1 LGHNT, CDR2 FRNRAP. V shed 1 base and J shed 5 bases, with 8 bases lying between them. CDR3 residues: CASGLETGTEAFF. The CDR3 DNA reads as TGTGCTAGTGGTTTGGAAACAGGGACTGAAGCTTTCTTT.

The chain has TRBV6-5 and TRBJ1-4, with TRBD1 matching 7 bases. This CDR3 is built from 15 residues. V gave up 0 bases and J gave up 4 bases; unmatched junction bases: 2. Germline CDR1 reads MNHEY; CDR2 reads SVGAGI. CDR3 amino acids: CASSYSGQINEKLFF. In DNA form, the CDR3 reads TGTGCCAGCAGTTACTCGGGACAGATTAATGAAAAACTGTTTTTT.